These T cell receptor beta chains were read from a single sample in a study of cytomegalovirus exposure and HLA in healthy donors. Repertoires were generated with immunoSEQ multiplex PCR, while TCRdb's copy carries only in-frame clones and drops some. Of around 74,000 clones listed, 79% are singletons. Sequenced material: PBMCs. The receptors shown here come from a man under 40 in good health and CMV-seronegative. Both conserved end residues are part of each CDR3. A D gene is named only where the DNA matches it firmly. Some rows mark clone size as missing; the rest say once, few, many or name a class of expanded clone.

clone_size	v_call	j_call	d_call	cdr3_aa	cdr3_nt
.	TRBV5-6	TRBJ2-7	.	CASSLAYRVSDEQYF	TGTGCCAGCAGCTTGGCGTACAGGGTTTCGGACGAGCAGTACTTC
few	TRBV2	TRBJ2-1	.	CASTLTSRSEQFF	TGTGCCAGCACTTTGACTAGTAGAAGTGAGCAGTTCTTC
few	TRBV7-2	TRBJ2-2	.	CASSFGQNKAGELFF	TGTGCCAGCAGCTTTGGACAGAACAAAGCCGGGGAGCTGTTTTTT
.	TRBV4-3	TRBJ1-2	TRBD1	CASSLTGGLHGYTF	TGCGCCAGCAGCCTCACAGGGGGCCTCCACGGCTACACCTTC
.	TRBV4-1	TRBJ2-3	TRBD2	CASSQPMGKPGLAGTDTQYF	TGCGCCAGCAGCCAGCCTATGGGAAAACCGGGACTAGCGGGGACAGATACGCAGTATTTT
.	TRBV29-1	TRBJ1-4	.	CSARQDANEKLFF	TGCAGCGCCCGACAGGATGCAAATGAAAAACTGTTTTTT
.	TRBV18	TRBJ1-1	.	CASSPTLNTEAFF	TGTGCCAGCTCACCGACTCTGAACACTGAAGCTTTCTTT
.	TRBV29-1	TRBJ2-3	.	CSVAGGADTQYF	TGCAGCGTTGCAGGTGGCGCAGATACGCAGTATTTT
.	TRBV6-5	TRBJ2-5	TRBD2	CASSSGRSQYF	TGTGCCAGCAGTTCCGGGAGGTCCCAGTACTTC
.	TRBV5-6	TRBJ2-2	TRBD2	CASSSLTSGNTGELFF	TGTGCCAGCAGCTCTCTGACTAGCGGAAACACCGGGGAGCTGTTTTTT
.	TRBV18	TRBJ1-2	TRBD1	CASSPGTGDGGYTF	TGTGCCAGCTCACCCGGGACAGGGGACGGTGGCTACACCTTC
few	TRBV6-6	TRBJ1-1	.	CASSSYTEAFF	TGTGCCAGCAGTTCCTACACTGAAGCTTTCTTT
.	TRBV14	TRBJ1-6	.	CASSPSLFSPLHF	TGTGCCAGCAGCCCCTCCCTTTTCTCACCCCTCCACTTT
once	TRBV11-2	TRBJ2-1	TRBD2	CASSNGLAGGNEQFF	TGTGCCAGCAGCAACGGACTAGCGGGAGGGAATGAGCAGTTCTTC
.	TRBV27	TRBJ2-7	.	CASSLGGLYEQYF	TGTGCCAGCAGTTTGGGCGGACTCTACGAGCAGTACTTC
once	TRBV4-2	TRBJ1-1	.	CASSQAVGMNTEAFF	TGTGCCAGCAGCCAAGCAGTTGGCATGAACACTGAAGCTTTCTTT
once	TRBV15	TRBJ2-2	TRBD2	CATGERAGGRNTGELFF	TGTGCCACCGGCGAGAGAGCGGGGGGTCGGAACACCGGGGAGCTGTTTTTT
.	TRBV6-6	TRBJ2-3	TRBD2	CVTWGGGFGDTQYF	TGTGTCACTTGGGGCGGGGGATTTGGGGATACGCAGTATTTT
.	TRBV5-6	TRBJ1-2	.	CASSPGHGDTF	TGTGCCAGCAGCCCGGGACACGGAGACACCTTC
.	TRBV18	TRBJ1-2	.	CASSQNRDGYTF	TGTGCCAGCTCGCAAAACAGGGACGGCTACACCTTC
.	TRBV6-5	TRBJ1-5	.	CASSPTGNNQPQHF	TGTGCCAGCAGTCCTACAGGGAACAATCAGCCCCAGCATTTT
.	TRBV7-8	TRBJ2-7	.	CASSPLVSSSYEQYF	TGTGCCAGCAGCCCTCTAGTCTCGAGCTCCTACGAGCAGTACTTC
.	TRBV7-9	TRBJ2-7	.	CSSSSWGLYEQYF	TGTTCCAGCAGCTCGTGGGGCCTCTACGAGCAGTACTTC
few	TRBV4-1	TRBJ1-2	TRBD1	CASSHRQGANYGYTF	TGCGCCAGCAGCCACCGACAGGGAGCTAACTATGGCTACACCTTC
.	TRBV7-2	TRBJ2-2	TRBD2	CASSIAGSYTGELFF	TGTGCCAGCAGCATAGCGGGGAGCTACACCGGGGAGCTGTTTTTT
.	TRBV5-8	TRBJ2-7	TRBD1	CASSLGQVFHEQYF	TGTGCCAGCAGCCTAGGACAGGTTTTCCACGAGCAGTACTTC
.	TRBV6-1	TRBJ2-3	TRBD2	CASSEPRWAGDADTQYF	TGTGCCAGCAGTGAACCTCGGTGGGCGGGAGATGCAGATACGCAGTATTTT
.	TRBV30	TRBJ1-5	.	CAWSRQGNQPQHF	TGTGCCTGGAGTCGGCAGGGCAATCAGCCCCAGCATTTT
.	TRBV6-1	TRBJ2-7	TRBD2	CASSAGGGYEQYF	TGTGCCAGCAGTGCGGGCGGGGGCTACGAGCAGTACTTC
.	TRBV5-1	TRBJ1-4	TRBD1	CASSLGDRATNEKLFF	TGCGCCAGCAGCTTGGGAGACAGGGCAACTAATGAAAAACTGTTTTTT
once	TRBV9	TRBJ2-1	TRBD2	CASSVDPSGRGGYNEQFF	TGTGCCAGCAGCGTAGACCCCTCCGGACGGGGGGGGTACAATGAGCAGTTCTTC
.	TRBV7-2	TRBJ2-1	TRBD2	CASSSQGLAGGLEFF	TGTGCCAGCAGCTCCCAGGGACTAGCGGGGGGGCTCGAGTTCTTC
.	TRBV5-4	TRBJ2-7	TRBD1	CASSFGQGFDEQYF	TGTGCCAGCAGCTTCGGACAGGGCTTCGACGAGCAGTACTTC
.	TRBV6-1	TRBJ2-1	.	CASSERQVTSYNEQFF	TGTGCCAGCAGTGAACGGCAGGTCACCTCCTACAATGAGCAGTTCTTC
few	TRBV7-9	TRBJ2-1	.	CSSSAQAGGRRYEQFF	TGTTCCAGCAGCGCGCAAGCGGGCGGCCGACGCTATGAGCAGTTCTTC
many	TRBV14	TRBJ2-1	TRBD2	CASSLRWGGGSRDEQFF	TGTGCCAGCAGCCTAAGATGGGGCGGGGGATCACGAGATGAGCAGTTCTTC
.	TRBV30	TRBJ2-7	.	CAWTFRDTNYEQYF	TGTGCCTGGACATTCAGGGATACAAACTACGAGCAGTACTTC
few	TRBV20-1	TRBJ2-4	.	CSGSVTNIQYF	TGCAGTGGGTCGGTTACAAACATTCAGTACTTC
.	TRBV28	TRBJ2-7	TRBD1	CASVGQGPHEQYF	TGTGCCAGCGTGGGACAGGGGCCCCACGAGCAGTACTTC
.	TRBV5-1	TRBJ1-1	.	CASRAGLSVVENTEAFF	TGCGCCAGCCGCGCGGGCCTTTCTGTAGTGGAGAACACTGAAGCTTTCTTT
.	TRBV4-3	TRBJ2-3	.	CASSQDLGTPMGQYF	TGCGCCAGCAGCCAAGATCTGGGGACACCCATGGGGCAGTATTTT
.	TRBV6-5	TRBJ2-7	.	CASSSPGSYEQYF	TGTGCCAGCAGTTCCCCAGGGTCATACGAGCAGTACTTC
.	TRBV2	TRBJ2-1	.	CARPDCNEQFF	TGTGCCAGGCCGGACTGTAATGAGCAGTTCTTC
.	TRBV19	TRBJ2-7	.	CASRGHPTYEQYF	TGTGCCAGCCGCGGACACCCGACCTACGAGCAGTACTTC
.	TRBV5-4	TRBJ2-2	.	CASSLDSRRTGELFF	TGTGCCAGCAGCTTGGACTCCCGGAGGACCGGGGAGCTGTTTTTT
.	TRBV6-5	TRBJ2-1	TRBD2	CASSYISGNPNEQFF	TGTGCCAGCAGTTACATTAGCGGGAATCCCAATGAGCAGTTCTTC